This T cell receptor beta chain was found in a study of blood T cell repertoires in COVID-19. Study-wide background: COVID-19 samples collected from the United States, Italy and Spain covered acute and convalescent phases. The cDNA or gDNA used as material had been derived from T cells, B-cell-depleted T cells, or PBMCs.

Original analysis: Nucleated cell number was recorded as an estimate derived from reference gene primer amplification. Clones were read by immunoSEQ multiplex PCR, and TCRdb kept only the in-frame ones, dropping some. Clone size and the V and J calls come from that table; the DNA yielded D and trimming. Of about 300,000 clones detected, more than 75% appear once; the ten largest clones hold around 1.2%. This CDR3 is 16 amino acids long. From germline, CDR1 is MDHEN and CDR2 SYDVKM. The V gene end was trimmed by 4 bases and the J gene end by 0 bases; junction bases not matched to a gene: 7. Sample: peripheral blood. The chain uses TRBV28 and TRBJ2-3; 7 nucleotides match TRBD2. The clonotype comes from an older man with acute or convalescent COVID-19. In nucleotides, the CDR3 is TGTGCCAGCAGTTCCCAAGCGGGATCTAGCACAGATACGCAGTATTTT. Protein: CASSSQAGSSTDTQYF.